This T cell receptor (beta chain) was sequenced in a study of shared T cell receptors in the human thymus. Germline CDR1 and CDR2: MNHEY and SVGAGI. J was trimmed by 6 bases and V by 7 bases; bases with no gene match: 10. The CDR3 is 15 amino acids. Here immunoSEQ multiplex PCR was the method, and the copy in TCRdb shows in-frame clones only, minus some. Among under 850,000 clones listed, roughly 88% were seen once. This sample also appeared in a second study, on human thymus T cells. That report adds: From resections taken during corrective heart surgery, the thymus tissue was obtained. Among unrelated individuals, related research reported thymic repertoires that overlapped highly.

The sample taken for sequencing was thymocytes. This sequence originates from a boy under two years old with a congenital heart defect. The chain joins TRBV6-5 to TRBJ2-1, with TRBD1 matching 9 bases. The CDR3 spells CASISGQGLGNEQFF. The CDR3 coding sequence is TGTGCCAGCATTTCGGGACAGGGTTTAGGCAATGAGCAGTTCTTC.